This T cell receptor beta chain emerged from a study of cytomegalovirus exposure and HLA in healthy donors. Study as a whole: Of 300 to 450 genotyped donors, 65% to 85% clustered with self-reported Caucasian donors. Study observations and caveats: A later analysis linked a missense DCLRE1C variant to TCR beta V- and J-gene trimming. Some highly shared sequence variants likely arose as a pipeline artifact.

Researchers ran the PCR with 60 Vbeta and 13 Jbeta primers. Produced via immunoSEQ multiplex PCR; TCRdb's table is partial and in-frame only. The data hold 180,000 or so clones, with 65% to 85% observed a single time. CDR3 length equals 16 residues. Germline CDR1 MDHEN, CDR2 SYDVKM. With 3 bases clipped from V and 9 bases from J, the junction kept 15 bases outside the gene matches. As for this clone: What it binds is unknown.

V usage is TRBV28 and J usage is TRBJ1-1; 8 bases match TRBD1. The receptor was derived from a girl aged 10-17 years in good health and CMV-seropositive. The sequencing input was PBMCs. The CDR3 region has the DNA TGTGCCAGCAGTTTTTGGGACAGGTACCGTCGGTTGAAAGCTTTCTTT. Translated: CASSFWDRYRRLKAFF.